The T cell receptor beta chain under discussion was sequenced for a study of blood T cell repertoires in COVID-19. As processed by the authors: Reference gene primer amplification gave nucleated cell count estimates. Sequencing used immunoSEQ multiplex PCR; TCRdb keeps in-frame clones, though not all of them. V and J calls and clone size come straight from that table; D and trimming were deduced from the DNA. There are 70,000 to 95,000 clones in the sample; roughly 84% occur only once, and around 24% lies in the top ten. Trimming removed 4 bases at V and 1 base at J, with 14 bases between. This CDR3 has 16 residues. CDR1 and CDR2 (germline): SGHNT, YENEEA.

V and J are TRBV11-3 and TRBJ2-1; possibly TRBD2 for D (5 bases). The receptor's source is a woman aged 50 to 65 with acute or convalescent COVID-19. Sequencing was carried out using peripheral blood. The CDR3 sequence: CASSSLPRGSYNEQFF. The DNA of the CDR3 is TGTGCCAGCAGCTCTCTCCCCCGGGGTTCCTACAATGAGCAGTTCTTC.